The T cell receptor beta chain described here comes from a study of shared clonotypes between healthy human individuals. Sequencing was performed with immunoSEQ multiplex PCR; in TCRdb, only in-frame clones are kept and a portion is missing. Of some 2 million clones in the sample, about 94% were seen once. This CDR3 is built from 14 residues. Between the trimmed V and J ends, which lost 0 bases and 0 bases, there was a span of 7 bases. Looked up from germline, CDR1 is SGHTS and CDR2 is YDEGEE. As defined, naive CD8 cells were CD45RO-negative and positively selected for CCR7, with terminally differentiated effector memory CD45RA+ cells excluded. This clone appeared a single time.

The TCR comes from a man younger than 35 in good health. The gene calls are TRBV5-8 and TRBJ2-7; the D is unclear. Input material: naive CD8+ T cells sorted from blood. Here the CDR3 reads CASSLESSSYEQYF. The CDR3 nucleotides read TGTGCCAGCAGCTTGGAGTCTAGCTCCTACGAGCAGTACTTC.